The next 18 T cell receptor beta chains were all read from a single sample in a study of blood T cell repertoires in COVID-19 (TCRdb year 2020). The receptor library was made with the immunoSEQ multiplex PCR assay. The clones in this table, taken by TCRdb from immuneACCESS, are in-frame only. Not every clone is retained; where verified, under half of the shortfall comes from an unresolved V gene, and the cause of the rest is unknown. Counted in this sample were about 350,000 clones; around nine tenths of them appeared once. The ten largest clones capture 1% of the sample. What was sequenced was PBMCs or T cells enriched from blood (not recorded which). The receptors originated from a woman in her 30s who had been exposed to COVID-19.

The rearrangement links TRBV30 to TRBJ2-3, with D maybe TRBD1 (6 bases). The CDR3 has 14 amino acids. Trimming cost V 7 bases and J 3 bases, with 17 bases left between them. The V gene's germline CDR1 is GTSNPN and CDR2 SVGIG (reference sequence). The CDR3 nucleotides read TGTGCCTCTACCAGGGGCATCCTGACAGATACGCAGTATTTT. Translated, it gives CASTRGILTDTQYF.

This clone came up once. V gene TRBV11-3 combines with J gene TRBJ1-2, with TRBD1 identical over 9 bases. V shed 3 bases and J 2 bases; nucleotides not matched to a gene: 1. Germline loops: CDR1 SGHNT, CDR2 YENEEA. This CDR3 region has 14 residues. Written as DNA, the CDR3 is TGTGCCAGCAGCTTCACAGGGGGCAACTATGGCTACACCTTC. Translating it yields CASSFTGGNYGYTF.

The V gene is TRBV18, the J gene TRBJ1-2; 7 bases fit TRBD1. The length of the CDR3 is 15 residues. In germline, CDR1 is KGHSH, CDR2 LQKENI. V was pared by 3 bases and J by 3 bases, with 7 bases of the junction left unmatched. The CDR3 nucleotides are TGTGCCAGCTCACCGGGGACAGAGGCTTACTATGGCTACACCTTC. It yields the protein CASSPGTEAYYGYTF.

The J gene is TRBJ2-3, the V gene TRBV28, with 8 bases matching TRBD2. Germline loops: CDR1 MDHEN, CDR2 SYDVKM. V dropped 0 bases and J dropped 5; count of bases not matched to a gene: 16. The length of the CDR3 is 19 residues. The CDR3 bases are TGTGCCAGCAGTTTATGGGGAAAGGGTAAAGCGGGAGTGGAAGATACGCAGTATTTT. Its protein product is CASSLWGKGKAGVEDTQYF.

The V call is TRBV27, the J call TRBJ2-1; no clear D. Germline V gene sequence: CDR1 MNHEY, CDR2 SMNVEV (reference sequence). Between the trimmed V and J ends, which lost 4 bases and 7 bases, there was a span of 11 bases. This CDR3 is 13 amino acids long. The CDR3 DNA is TGTGCCAGCAGTTCACGCCTAGAGAATGAGCAGTTCTTC. It yields the protein CASSSRLENEQFF.

This chain uses TRBV9 with TRBJ2-7, with TRBD2 identical over 8 bases. The CDR3 is 16 residues long. V shed 0 bases, J shed 6 bases, and the junction held 11 bases outside the gene matches. Germline V CDR1 and CDR2: SGDLS, YYNGEE. CDR3 region: CASSVASGTRGSEQYF. CDR3 nucleotide sequence: TGTGCCAGCAGCGTAGCCTCAGGGACTAGAGGTAGCGAGCAGTACTTC.

The chain is built from TRBV6-5 and TRBJ2-7, with a possible D match to TRBD2 (6 bases). The CDR3 has 13 amino acids. Germline CDR1 MNHEY, CDR2 SVGAGI. V was trimmed by 0 bases and J by 8 bases, leaving 11 bases between them. CDR3 sequence reads: CASSYSGGYQQYF. The CDR3 bases are TGTGCCAGCAGTTACTCTGGGGGGTATCAGCAGTACTTC.

The chain carries TRBV7-2 and TRBJ2-1; TRBD2 agrees at 16 bases. V shed 5 bases, J shed 8 bases, and the junction held 3 bases outside the gene matches. The CDR3 loop spans 15 amino acids. Per germline, CDR1 SGHTA and CDR2 FQGNSA. Here the CDR3 DNA reads TGTGCCAGCAGCGGGACTAGCGGGGGGGTTGATGAGCAGTTCTTC. Encoded protein: CASSGTSGGVDEQFF.

This sequence joins TRBV2 and TRBJ1-6, with a weak D call TRBD1 (5 bases). With 8 bases removed from V and 9 bases from J, the gap between germline ends came to 26 bases. This CDR3 comprises 17 residues. The germline V gene has CDR1 SNHLY and CDR2 FYNNEI. DNA of the CDR3: TGTGCCAGCCGTATGTCCGGGACTAATATGGGGTTTTCACCCCTCCACTTT. It encodes CASRMSGTNMGFSPLHF.

The chain couples TRBV25-1 to TRBJ2-3; tentative D call: TRBD2 (6 bases). This CDR3 is built from 11 residues. Trimming pared 2 bases from V and 14 bases from J, leaving 11 bases between. The germline V gene has CDR1 MGHDK and CDR2 SYGVNS. CDR3 in amino acids: CASSETRDWYF. Written as DNA, the CDR3 is TGTGCCAGCAGTGAAACGAGGGACTGGTATTTT.

The chain combines TRBV28 with TRBJ2-1; D might be TRBD2 (5 bases). V dropped 4 bases and J dropped 1 base, with 17 bases sitting between them. Germline V lookup: CDR1 MDHEN, CDR2 SYDVKM. The CDR3 is 17 residues long. CDR3 residues: CASSSYGGPGSYNEQFF. Written as DNA, the CDR3 is TGTGCCAGCAGTTCCTATGGAGGCCCCGGGTCCTACAATGAGCAGTTCTTC.

The rearrangement uses TRBV6-5 and TRBJ1-2; 9 nucleotides agree with TRBD1. CDR3 length equals 15 residues. Trimming at V came to 4 bases and at J to 4 bases, leaving 7 bases not matched to a gene. The germline CDR1 and CDR2 sequences are MNHEY and SVGAGI. CDR3 coding DNA: TGTGCCAGCAGTTCTTTGACAGGGGGGGGCTATGGCTACACCTTC. As protein: CASSSLTGGGYGYTF.

V gene TRBV10-1 combines with J gene TRBJ2-1; weak D call: TRBD1 (5 bases). The V gene lost 3 bases and the J gene lost 5 bases, with 14 bases spanning the gap. Germline values: CDR1 WNHNN, CDR2 SYGVQD (reference sequence). There are 15 residues in the CDR3. The CDR3 nucleotides read TGCGCCAGCAGTGATCCCGGGCAGGGAAACAATGAGCAGTTCTTC. As protein: CASSDPGQGNNEQFF.

This chain links TRBV28 with TRBJ1-3; D remains unclear. This CDR3 has 13 residues. Trimming left V 2 bases short and J 2 bases short, with 4 bases between. Germline V lookup: CDR1 MDHEN, CDR2 SYDVKM. DNA of the CDR3: TGTGCCAGCAGTTTAACAGCTGGAAACACCATATATTTT. This encodes CASSLTAGNTIYF.

The CDR3, as DNA: TGCGCCAGCAGTGACTGGCACGGAGTGGGAGAGACCCAGTACTTC. This codes for CASSDWHGVGETQYF. V gene TRBV10-1 combines with J gene TRBJ2-5; no firm D call. Germline lookup yields CDR1 WNHNN and CDR2 SYGVQD (reference sequence). This CDR3 contains 15 residues. The V and J ends lost 3 bases and 4 bases respectively, with 15 bases between them.

This chain links TRBV25-1 with TRBJ2-2; tentative D call: TRBD2 (7 bases). V dropped 4 bases and J dropped 5 bases, with 23 bases sitting between them. Germline assignment: CDR1 MGHDK and CDR2 SYGVNS. The CDR3 consists of 18 residues. This CDR3 is CASSALGGAGVGTGELFF. The CDR3 coding sequence is TGTGCCAGCAGTGCACTTGGGGGGGCTGGGGTAGGAACCGGGGAGCTGTTTTTT.

This clone was found a few times. An end of the junction differs from the germline gene, which may be a read error. The gene calls are TRBV7-8 and TRBJ1-1; D might be TRBD1 (6 bases). The CDR3 loop spans 15 amino acids. The V gene's germline CDR1 is SGHVS and CDR2 FQNEAQ. The DNA for the CDR3 is TGTGCCAGCAGCTCCTACACTGGACAGAACCCTGAAGCTTTCTTT. Its translation: CASSSYTGQNPEAFF.

V is TRBV11-2 and J is TRBJ2-3; 8 bases agree with TRBD2. Trimming removed 1 base from V and 5 bases from J; junction bases left unmatched: 5. The germline V gene has CDR1 SGHAT and CDR2 FQNNGV. The CDR3 extends over 15 amino acids. The CDR3 is CASSLAGGPGDTQYF. Here the CDR3 DNA reads TGTGCCAGCAGCTTAGCGGGAGGGCCCGGAGATACGCAGTATTTT.